This T cell receptor (beta chain) is from a study of naive and memory T cell subsets (dated 2017 in TCRdb). Context from the whole study: The study applied an open-source, UMI-based TCR alpha and beta sequencing pipeline to sorted naive and memory peripheral blood T cell subsets. The results of the functional CMV T cell responses matched the IgG serology results in every case. RNA was DNase-treated and reverse transcribed with TCR constant-region primers, mostly using SuperScript III.

Library preparation was by UMI-ligation and nested PCR. The beta constant-region primer was an equimolar mix of two oligonucleotides covering both TRBC1 and TRBC2. The ligated cDNA went through four rounds of PCR with nested alpha and beta constant-region primers together with the SP2 primer. T4 RNA ligase 1 ligated a single-stranded oligonucleotide carrying the SP2 primer and a 12-nucleotide UMI to the cDNA 3' end. The ligation reaction was incubated at 16°C for roughly 18-25 hours. PCR2 was usually performed as a SYBR Green qPCR and halted at a preset threshold so that over-amplification would not occur. Agencourt AMPure XP magnetic beads were used for all purifications after the first. Library amounts were measured by Qubit and library quality was assessed on a TapeStation, where the main peak was expected at around 650 bp. The pooled libraries were sequenced on an Illumina MiSeq using v2 2x251 paired-end kits, which usually yielded roughly 0.9-2.3 million reads per sample. Each sample was pooled at approximately 4.3 nM, and roughly 4.5-8% PhiX was included to help cluster recognition. Per the source publication's procedure: Decombinator assigned V and J genes to Demultiplexor-processed FASTQ reads by tag matching, allowing a single base-pair mismatch. Collapsinator relied on UMIs to fix sequencing errors as well as frequency errors caused by PCR heterogeneity. CDR3Translator translated TCRs and extracted CDR3s from the conserved cysteine to the FGXG phenylalanine, flagging non-productive sequences. Gini, Shannon entropy and inverse Simpson indices were computed after subsampling the repertoires to the same number of UMI-defined TCRs. Within the linear range, a power law was fitted to clonotype abundance distributions using maximum likelihood. For one naive CD8 sample, the pipeline and MIGEC produced similar UMI counts, unique TCR numbers and clonal distributions. One analysis removed from the naive repertoire any naive TCRs that were also present in any memory subset from the same donor. Repertoires were searched for 7,322 CMV-associated CDR3 sequences compiled from VDJdb and a published dataset. The raw public data were reprocessed by TCRdb itself: fastp quality trimming at Q25, MiXCR clonotype calling, in-frame beta chains only. Rows with one shared CDR3 protein collapse into an entry with the most common genes and DNA. Here the V and J calls rest on TCRdb's processing, not on the authors' analysis. The sample includes roughly 83,000 distinct CDR3 sequences, with around 11% observed a single time. The ten biggest clones cover more than 0.13% of the sample.

This clonotype was found many times. Its antigen target is currently unknown. Base qualities are not provided; no much larger clone lies one nucleotide away. Study-level results and caveats: The repertoire findings for the naive and memory subsets could not be validated, as no ground truth was available. A power law was followed by TCR abundance, with an exponent that differed between naive and memory subsets but was consistent across the three individuals. A few larger clonotypes were found in naive repertoires, especially CD8, and these larger clonotypes were possibly memory cells re-expressing CD45RA. RNA-based TCR counts may be influenced by expression changes linked to T cell activation and differentiation. A clonotype was defined as a single alpha or beta chain sequence rather than as a paired alpha/beta receptor. Gini index rose and Shannon and inverse Simpson diversity fell from naive through CM, EM and EMRA in both CD4 and CD8 cells. After error correction, over 95% of naive TCR sequences appeared only once, giving much steeper abundance distributions than memory subsets.

Separate amplification of TCR alpha and beta chain libraries was performed from the second PCR step onward. To determine each donor's CMV status, fresh PBMCs were stimulated overnight with CMV viral lysate, and IFNgamma production from CD4+ T cells was then assessed. Using Miltenyi beads, CD4 T cells were first positively selected, and CD8 T cells were then positively selected from the CD4-negative fraction. Cells were stained for CD3, CD4, CD8, CD45RA, CD27 and a live/dead dye and were sorted on a BD Aria II into four subsets based on CD45RA and CD27. Blood was obtained from three healthy volunteers, and the blood from each volunteer was fractionated into CD4 and CD8 T cells and subsequently into four differentiation subsets. About 0.13 L of peripheral blood was collected from each donor, and PBMC were isolated from the blood using Ficoll-Paque PLUS density-gradient centrifugation. After sorting, cells were lysed in RLT buffer, RNA was extracted using a Qiagen RNeasy kit, and the extracted RNA was stored at -80 degrees C.

From a lookup of the germline V gene, CDR1 and CDR2 are SGDLS and YYNGEE. Inclusive of the bounding cysteine and phenylalanine, the CDR3 is 16 residues long. Only the CDR3 DNA is retained, 48 bases long and in frame from the first base. Germline trimming: 4 bases from V, 5 bases from J; junction bases outside gene matches: 14. This chain joins TRBV9 to TRBJ2-5; 7 central nucleotides agree with TRBD1. What was sequenced was naive CD4+ T cells from blood. The sample's cell subset or site label is to be understood as: naive T cells, CD45RA high CD27+. The clonotype comes from a human donor in good health. The base sequence is TGTGCCAGCAGCCCCAAGGACAGGACCACCTGGGAGACCCAGTACTTC. It codes for CASSPKDRTTWETQYF.